This T cell receptor (beta chain) comes out of a study of response to subunit inactivated influenza vaccine. This clonotype was detected only a few times. TCRdb recomputed calls from the RT-PCR reads with MiXCR, one row per CDR3 protein. The sample consists of hundreds of thousands of distinct CDR3 sequences, roughly 25% of them appearing once. V shed 2 bases and J shed 4 bases, with 11 bases lying between them. This CDR3 region has 14 residues. Germline CDR1 reads SGHTA; CDR2 reads FQGNSA. The chain joins TRBV7-2 to TRBJ1-1; no firm D call. The input for sequencing was CD4+ T cells sorted from PBMCs, taken around 5 days after vaccination. The clonotype comes from a man in his fifties or sixties who received an inactivated influenza vaccine. The CDR3 sequence: CASSLREGGTEAFF. CDR3 bases: TGTGCCAGCAGCTTAAGGGAGGGAGGCACTGAAGCTTTCTTT.